A selection of T cell receptor beta chains follows, all from one sample in a study of T-cell memory formation after mild COVID-19. TCRdb analysed the 5' RACE reads with MiXCR anew, one entry per CDR3 protein. The table has 350,000 to 450,000 distinct CDR3 sequences, 24% seen once. Sequencing was carried out using PBMCs or a T cell subset sorted from them (not recorded which). All receptors come from an adult woman who had mild COVID-19 (a few samples of this study predate the infection). Cell type and time point are not known. Each CDR3 is given with its conserved first and last residue. The order of the fields is V gene, clone size, D gene, J gene, CDR3 protein, CDR3 DNA. The D gene is left open where the match is weak. Only some rows state a clone size, as once, few, many or a class for expanded clones.

>TRBV6-5|NA|NA|TRBJ1-2
CASSSGPKSYTF
TGTGCCAGCAGTTCGGGGCCCAAGAGCTACACCTTC
>TRBV11-2|few|TRBD2|TRBJ2-7
CASSLSSGDHYEQYF
TGTGCCAGCAGCCTCTCTAGCGGGGATCACTACGAGCAGTACTTC
>TRBV7-9|many|TRBD2|TRBJ2-7
CASSLGGLAGWSYEQYF
TGTGCCAGCAGCTTAGGAGGACTAGCGGGGTGGTCCTACGAGCAGTACTTC
>TRBV18|few|NA|TRBJ2-7
CASSPHPSYEQYF
TGTGCCAGCTCACCACATCCCTCCTACGAGCAGTACTTC
>TRBV24-1|few|NA|TRBJ2-1
CATGLRVGNEQFF
TGTGCCACCGGCCTCAGGGTGGGCAATGAGCAGTTCTTC
>TRBV9|NA|TRBD1|TRBJ1-2
CASSVPGGDYGYTF
TGTGCCAGCAGCGTCCCAGGGGGTGACTATGGCTACACCTTC
>TRBV7-2|NA|NA|TRBJ2-3
CASSLVTGVTDTQYF
TGTGCCAGCAGCTTAGTCACGGGGGTCACAGATACGCAGTATTTT
>TRBV28|NA|NA|TRBJ2-3
CASSPQRDTQYF
TGTGCCAGCAGCCCACAGCGGGATACGCAGTATTTT
>TRBV6-5|NA|NA|TRBJ1-2
CASSYSPGAGGYTF
TGTGCCAGCAGTTACTCACCCGGGGCAGGAGGCTACACCTTC
>TRBV24-1|NA|NA|TRBJ2-1
CATSDSQISYNEQFF
TGTGCCACCAGTGATTCCCAGATCTCCTACAATGAGCAGTTCTTC
>TRBV20-1|few|TRBD2|TRBJ2-1
CSARPTSGGSRYAYNEQFF
TGCAGTGCTAGACCGACTAGCGGGGGTTCACGTTACGCCTACAATGAGCAGTTCTTC
>TRBV7-6|many|NA|TRBJ2-5
CASSPHQETQYF
TGTGCCAGCAGCCCTCACCAAGAGACCCAGTACTTC
>TRBV4-1|many|NA|TRBJ1-2
CASSQAASPLTDGYTF
TGCGCCAGCAGCCAAGCTGCAAGCCCCCTTACCGATGGCTACACCTTC
>TRBV5-1|many|NA|TRBJ2-7
CASPAFREQYF
TGCGCCAGCCCGGCTTTTCGCGAGCAGTACTTC
>TRBV12-3/TRBV12-4|NA|TRBD1|TRBJ1-6
CASSSGQGLYSPLHF
TGTGCCAGCAGCTCCGGACAGGGTTTGTACTCACCCCTCCACTTT
>TRBV12-3/TRBV12-4|few|NA|TRBJ2-5
CASSLGRRGLYQETQYF
TGTGCCAGCAGTTTAGGTCGTCGGGGGCTGTACCAAGAGACCCAGTACTTC
>TRBV24-1|NA|NA|TRBJ2-1
CATSDPRAGTTDEQFF
TGTGCCACCAGTGACCCCCGGGCGGGAACCACCGATGAGCAGTTCTTC
>TRBV9|few|NA|TRBJ1-3
CASSVGHNSGNTIYF
TGTGCCAGCAGCGTGGGACATAACTCTGGAAACACCATATATTTT
>TRBV12-3/TRBV12-4|NA|TRBD1|TRBJ2-1
CASSSTGTGAKNEQFF
TGTGCCAGCAGTTCCACCGGGACAGGGGCAAAGAATGAGCAGTTCTTC
>TRBV7-2|NA|NA|TRBJ2-3
CASTLVGSTDTQYF
TGTGCCAGCACTCTTGTCGGGAGCACAGATACGCAGTATTTT
>TRBV6-5|NA|NA|TRBJ2-3
CASTLGGGPADTQYF
TGTGCCAGCACATTGGGAGGGGGGCCGGCAGATACGCAGTATTTT
>TRBV12-3/TRBV12-4|NA|TRBD1|TRBJ2-7
CASSWGQGIFYEQYF
TGTGCCAGCAGTTGGGGACAGGGTATCTTTTACGAGCAGTACTTC
>TRBV20-1|few|NA|TRBJ2-1
CSARATFKPGLGSYNEQFF
TGCAGTGCTAGAGCCACTTTTAAACCGGGACTGGGCTCCTACAATGAGCAGTTCTTC
>TRBV10-3|NA|NA|TRBJ2-7
CAISVDRRYEQYF
TGTGCCATCAGTGTTGACAGGCGATACGAGCAGTACTTC
>TRBV18|NA|NA|TRBJ1-1
CASSPQVGGASTEAFF
TGTGCCAGCTCACCACAGGTGGGGGGCGCGTCGACTGAAGCTTTCTTT
>TRBV19|NA|TRBD2|TRBJ2-1
CASKGGLALNEQFF
TGTGCCAGCAAGGGGGGACTAGCTCTCAATGAGCAGTTCTTC
>TRBV12-3/TRBV12-4|few|TRBD1|TRBJ2-5
CASRTGRETQYF
TGTGCCAGCAGGACAGGGAGAGAGACCCAGTACTTC
>TRBV9|NA|NA|TRBJ1-1
CASSGGPEGRRTTEAFF
TGTGCCAGCAGCGGAGGCCCCGAGGGCAGGCGAACGACTGAAGCTTTCTTT
>TRBV7-8|NA|TRBD2|TRBJ2-3
CASSGLRGGWTDTQYF
TGTGCCAGCAGCGGGTTACGGGGGGGCTGGACAGATACGCAGTATTTT
>TRBV18|few|TRBD2|TRBJ2-1
CASSPRAGLAAYNEQFF
TGTGCCAGCTCACCACGAGCGGGACTAGCGGCATACAATGAGCAGTTCTTC
>TRBV15|few|NA|TRBJ2-7
CATSRVAGNAYEQYF
TGTGCCACCAGCAGAGTGGCAGGGAATGCTTACGAGCAGTACTTC
>TRBV5-5|NA|NA|TRBJ2-3
CASSRRGVITDTQYF
TGTGCCAGCAGCCGAAGGGGGGTTATCACAGATACGCAGTATTTT
>TRBV18|many|NA|TRBJ2-7
CASSLDRGPYEQYF
TGTGCCAGCAGCTTAGACCGGGGACCCTACGAGCAGTACTTC
>TRBV5-6|once|NA|TRBJ2-3
CASSFINGFADTQYF
TGTGCCAGCAGCTTTATTAACGGTTTTGCAGATACGCAGTATTTT
>TRBV5-6|NA|NA|TRBJ1-4
CASSLWKLDEKLFF
TGTGCCAGCAGCTTGTGGAAACTGGATGAAAAACTGTTTTTT
>TRBV30|few|TRBD2|TRBJ2-2
CAWSVRMAGANTGELFF
TGTGCCTGGAGTGTAAGGATGGCGGGGGCGAACACCGGGGAGCTGTTTTTT
>TRBV7-8|NA|TRBD2|TRBJ2-7
CASSLGLAGVVDEQYF
TGTGCCAGCAGCTTAGGACTAGCGGGAGTTGTCGACGAGCAGTACTTC
>TRBV12-3/TRBV12-4|NA|TRBD2|TRBJ2-5
CASSSTRGAGETQYF
TGTGCCAGCAGTTCGACGCGGGGGGCCGGGGAGACCCAGTACTTC